This TCR beta chain stems from a study of shared clonotypes between healthy human individuals. Trimming shortened V by 3 bases and J by 5 bases, and 8 bases separated the two germline ends. The length of the CDR3 is 13 residues. Germline CDR1 SGDLS, CDR2 YYNGEE. The protocol was immunoSEQ multiplex PCR, while the TCRdb copy is restricted to in-frame clones and leaves out a portion. This sample has about 2,100,000 clones, with roughly 91% found just once. Positively selected for CCR7, the CD45RO-negative cells used as naive CD8 cells excluded terminally differentiated effector memory CD45RA+ cells. The chain recombines TRBV9 with TRBJ2-2; D is perhaps TRBD1 (5 bases). The clonotype originates from a man younger than 30 in good health. Some clones in this sample may be carry-over from other donors' samples. Sequenced material: naive CD8+ T cells from PBMCs. The CDR3 coding sequence is TGTGCCAGCAGCGCGACAGCAACCGGGGAGCTGTTTTTT. This translates into CASSATATGELFF.